One and the same sample provided the 32 T cell receptor beta chains below, sequenced in a study of CD8+ T cells in alopecia areata. Treatment described: oral pan-JAK inhibitor, 5-10 mg twice daily. cDNA reverse transcribed from extracted RNA served as the sequencing template. The table came from immunoSEQ multiplex PCR; TCRdb's copy has only in-frame clones and leaves some out. In the table there are about 180,000 clones, approximately 52% of which are singletons. The sequenced sample was CD4+ T cells sorted from blood, obtained around week 55, from a patient treated with tofacitinib. These receptors all come from a human donor with alopecia areata.

This clone was seen a handful of times. This rearrangement joins TRBV6-1 to TRBJ1-2, with unresolved D. Trimming stripped 6 bases from V and 2 bases from J, with 10 bases between. The CDR3 length is 13 residues. Germline V lookup: CDR1 MNHNS, CDR2 SASEGT. This CDR3 is CASSELRNYGYTF. CDR3 DNA sequence: TGTGCCAGCAGCGAGCTTCGCAACTATGGCTACACCTTC.

The chain couples TRBV30 to TRBJ1-1; 8 bases line up with TRBD1. The CDR3 length is 15 residues. CDR1 is GTSNPN and CDR2 is SVGIG in the germline V gene (reference sequence). Germline trimming cut 3 bases from V and 6 bases from J; bases unmatched to any gene: 12. Here the CDR3 DNA reads TGTGCCTGGAGAGGGATGACAGGGGAATTTGCTGAAGCTTTCTTT. As protein: CAWRGMTGEFAEAFF.

The chain carries TRBV5-1 and TRBJ2-1; TRBD1 matches at 8 bases. CDR1 and CDR2 (germline): SGHRS, YFSETQ. V lost 0 bases and J lost 2; bases outside the gene matches: 4. The CDR3 consists of 16 residues. The CDR3 sequence: CASSLETGAAYNEQFF. CDR3 coding DNA: TGCGCCAGCAGCTTGGAGACAGGGGCTGCCTACAATGAGCAGTTCTTC. Full variable domain (rest looked up from reference TRBV5-1 and TRBJ2-1): KAGVTQTPRYLIKTRGQQVTLSCSPISGHRSVSWYQQTPGQGLQFLFEYFSETQRNKGNFPGRFSGRQFSNSRSEMNVSTLELGDSALYLCASSLETGAAYNEQFFGPGTRLTVL.

This chain links TRBV27 with TRBJ2-3; 9 nucleotides line up with TRBD1. This CDR3 has 17 amino acids. Per germline, CDR1 MNHEY and CDR2 SMNVEV (reference sequence). V gave up 5 bases and J gave up 0 bases; unmatched junction bases: 9. The CDR3 protein is CASSPHRGQISTDTQYF. CDR3 nucleotides: TGTGCCAGCAGTCCACACAGGGGGCAAATTAGCACAGATACGCAGTATTTT.

The chain links TRBV5-1 to TRBJ2-7; 7 bases are a match to TRBD1. The V gene end was trimmed by 3 bases and the J gene end by 2 bases; junction bases not matched to a gene: 2. CDR1 and CDR2 from the germline V gene are SGHRS and YFSETQ. There are 13 residues in the CDR3. The chain's CDR3 is CASSSGTAYEQYF. The CDR3 region has the DNA TGCGCCAGCAGCTCCGGGACAGCCTACGAGCAGTACTTC.

This chain joins TRBV6-5 and TRBJ1-1; no firm D call. This CDR3 is built from 11 residues. V lost 6 bases and J 7 bases, leaving 9 bases between the germline ends. Germline CDR1 and CDR2: MNHEY and SVGAGI. The CDR3 sequence is CASRFGFEAFF. In DNA form, the CDR3 reads TGTGCCAGCAGATTCGGATTTGAAGCTTTCTTT.

For the CDR3, the DNA is TGTGCCAGCAGCCCCGCCGAGACCCAGTACTTC. Protein product: CASSPAETQYF. This chain links TRBV7-8 with TRBJ2-5; D unresolved. Trimming cost V 5 bases and J 5 bases, with 6 bases left between them. The CDR3 loop spans 11 amino acids. The germline V gene encodes CDR1 SGHVS and CDR2 FQNEAQ.

The rearrangement joins TRBV30 to TRBJ1-3, with D tentatively TRBD1 (5 bases). The CDR3 runs 15 residues. Germline loops: CDR1 GTSNPN, CDR2 SVGIG (reference sequence). Trimming removed 0 bases at V and 0 bases at J, with 9 bases between. The DNA for the CDR3 is TGTGCCTGGAGTGTACAGGTCTACTCTGGAAACACCATATATTTT. Its protein is CAWSVQVYSGNTIYF.

V and J are TRBV7-3 and TRBJ1-3; D is ambiguous. CDR1 SGHTA and CDR2 FQGTGA come from the germline V gene. V lost 5 bases to trimming and J lost 4 bases, with 9 bases between them. CDR3 size: 13 residues. The CDR3 bases are TGTGCCAGCAGCGCCGGAGTAGGAAACACCATATATTTT. This codes for CASSAGVGNTIYF.

The rearrangement links TRBV25-1 to TRBJ1-2, with a possible D match to TRBD1 (5 bases). CDR1 and CDR2 from the germline V gene are MGHDK and SYGVNS. CDR3 size: 12 residues. Deletions cut 5 bases from V and 2 bases from J, with 6 bases between. CDR3 bases: TGTGCCAGCAGTAGGGACAACTATGGCTACACCTTC. Protein: CASSRDNYGYTF.

V gene TRBV10-3 combines with J gene TRBJ2-3; 11 bases are shared with TRBD2. The junction had 3 bases not matched to a gene; V was cut back by 3 bases and J by 4 bases. Germline CDR1 and CDR2: ENHRY and SYGVKD. The CDR3 length is 15 residues. The CDR3 is CAISDPTSGADTQYF. The CDR3 DNA sequence: TGTGCCATCAGTGACCCGACTAGCGGGGCAGATACGCAGTATTTT.

This chain uses TRBV27 with TRBJ1-2; 11 bases are a match to TRBD1. This CDR3 region has 15 residues. Germline-derived CDR1 and CDR2 are MNHEY and SMNVEV (reference sequence). Trimming cost V 3 bases and J 8 bases; bases outside gene matches: 8. The CDR3 nucleotides read TGTGCCAGCAGTTTGAAAGGACAGGGGGCGACGGGCTACACCTTC. Protein sequence: CASSLKGQGATGYTF.

The chain uses TRBV19 and TRBJ2-5; D is possibly TRBD1 (6 bases). Between the trimmed V and J ends, which lost 6 bases and 2 bases, there was a span of 13 bases. Germline V gene data show CDR1 as LNHDA and CDR2 as SQIVND (reference sequence). This CDR3 has 14 residues. In nucleotides, the CDR3 is TGTGCCAGTAGGGAACCCGGACAGCAAGAGACCCAGTACTTC. Protein: CASREPGQQETQYF.

The rearrangement links TRBV5-1 to TRBJ2-7, with D unclear. The V gene's germline CDR1 is SGHRS and CDR2 YFSETQ. V dropped 1 base and J dropped 6 bases, with 8 bases sitting between them. This CDR3 contains 12 residues. The CDR3 protein is CASSLNSLEQYF. The CDR3 bases are TGCGCCAGCAGCTTGAACAGCCTCGAGCAGTACTTC.

This clone was detected only once. V and J are TRBV9 and TRBJ2-5; D is ambiguous. Germline lookup yields CDR1 SGDLS and CDR2 YYNGEE. CDR3 length: 15 amino acids. V was pared by 4 bases and J by 0 bases, with 13 bases between. CDR3 protein: CASSPRSWYQETQYF. The CDR3 DNA reads TGTGCCAGCAGCCCCCGGTCGTGGTACCAAGAGACCCAGTACTTC.

The chain joins TRBV30 to TRBJ1-1; D uncertain. The CDR3 covers 14 residues. Trimming left V 5 bases short and J 3 bases short, with 16 bases between. Per the germline V gene, CDR1 is GTSNPN and CDR2 is SVGIG (reference sequence). The DNA of the CDR3 is TGTGCCTGGCGCAGTGGAGTTGTGTACACTGAAGCTTTCTTT. Protein product: CAWRSGVVYTEAFF.

The chain employs TRBV11-2 and TRBJ2-7; TRBD2 aligns across 7 bases. The CDR3 covers 14 residues. The J segment lost 2 bases and the V segment lost 1 base, leaving 2 bases of the junction unmatched. The germline CDR1 and CDR2 sequences are SGHAT and FQNNGV. The CDR3 protein is CASSLGGRAYEQYF. CDR3 DNA: TGTGCCAGCAGCTTAGGGGGGAGGGCCTACGAGCAGTACTTC.

In DNA, the CDR3 is TGCGCCAGCAGCTTTGGGACAGGCTATCAAGAGACCCAGTACTTC. Translated: CASSFGTGYQETQYF. The chain couples TRBV5-1 to TRBJ2-5; 8 bases are a match to TRBD1. CDR3 length equals 15 residues. The junction had 5 bases not matched to a gene; V was cut back by 2 bases and J by 2 bases. CDR1 is SGHRS, CDR2 YFSETQ, per germline.

V and J are TRBV7-9 and TRBJ2-3; 8 bases fit TRBD1. Germline assignment: CDR1 SEHNR and CDR2 FQNEAQ (reference sequence). CDR3 size: 13 residues. Trimming cost V 6 bases and J 5 bases; bases outside gene matches: 4. The CDR3 loop is CASRVQGEDTQYF. Here the CDR3 DNA reads TGTGCCAGCAGGGTACAGGGGGAAGATACGCAGTATTTT.

The chain combines TRBV11-3 with TRBJ2-5; D possibly corresponds to TRBD2 (7 bases). Trimming cost V 5 bases and J 7 bases, with 20 bases left between them. From germline, CDR1 is SGHNT and CDR2 YENEEA. The CDR3 spans 15 residues. The CDR3 bases are TGTGCCAGCAGCAACGCCCGGGGGGCTGGGGGGACCCAGTACTTC. Translation gives CASSNARGAGGTQYF.

This chain links TRBV2 with TRBJ2-2, with unresolved D. The CDR3 covers 14 residues. The ends were cut back, 6 bases at V and 2 bases at J, with 10 bases in the middle. From germline, CDR1 is SNHLY and CDR2 FYNNEI. The CDR3 loop is CASRLGLNTGELFF. For the CDR3, the DNA is TGTGCCAGCAGGTTAGGCCTCAACACCGGGGAGCTGTTTTTT.

The V call is TRBV6-1, the J call TRBJ1-5; no clear D. V was shortened by 2 bases and J by 7 bases, with 9 bases between the two germline ends. CDR1 and CDR2 (germline): MNHNS, SASEGT. The CDR3 totals 13 residues. In nucleotides, the CDR3 is TGTGCCAGCAGTGAAACATTCAGACAGCCCCAGCATTTT. Translation gives CASSETFRQPQHF.

This sequence joins TRBV5-1 and TRBJ2-7; 7 bases fit TRBD1. Trimming removed 4 bases from V and 1 base from J; junction bases left unmatched: 8. CDR3 size: 15 residues. The germline V gene has CDR1 SGHRS and CDR2 YFSETQ. The CDR3 DNA reads as TGCGCCAGCAGCCTGACAGGGCGTGCTTCCTACGAGCAGTACTTC. This translates into CASSLTGRASYEQYF.

The chain combines TRBV23-1 with TRBJ2-4; 8 bases agree with TRBD2. TRBV23-1 is assigned to the ORF class and has an uncertain function. The length of the CDR3 is 14 residues. V lost 4 bases and J lost 8; bases outside the gene matches: 7. CDR3 bases: TGCGCCAGCAGTCCGCCGGGACTAGTATACATTCAGTACTTC. Protein sequence: CASSPPGLVYIQYF.

This rearrangement joins TRBV7-8 to TRBJ1-5; D may be TRBD1 (6 bases). Germline V CDR1 and CDR2: SGHVS, FQNEAQ. The CDR3 extends over 17 amino acids. Deletions cut 0 bases from V and 7 bases from J, with 19 bases between. The CDR3 loop reads CASSLAYRGAVEQPQHF. Written as DNA, the CDR3 is TGTGCCAGCAGCTTAGCTTATCGGGGGGCAGTAGAACAGCCCCAGCATTTT.

The rearrangement links TRBV11-1 to TRBJ2-3; D is perhaps TRBD2 (6 bases). Germline V gene data show CDR1 as SGHAT and CDR2 as FQDESV (reference sequence). This CDR3 region has 15 residues. Trimming left V 5 bases short and J 0 bases short, with 12 bases between. In DNA, the CDR3 is TGTGCCAGCAGCAGGGACTTGTATAGCACAGATACGCAGTATTTT. Translated, it gives CASSRDLYSTDTQYF.

This chain links TRBV4-1 with TRBJ1-6, with no clear D. Looked up from germline, CDR1 is MGHRA and CDR2 is YSYEKL. The CDR3 has 15 amino acids. V gave up 5 bases and J gave up 2 bases, with 10 bases separating them. As DNA, the CDR3 is TGCGCCAGCAGCGCTACCGGGACCTATAATTCACCCCTCCACTTT. Protein sequence: CASSATGTYNSPLHF.

The J gene is TRBJ1-6, the V gene TRBV6-5, with D maybe TRBD1 (6 bases). Trimming removed 7 bases at V and 0 bases at J, with 10 bases between. This CDR3 is built from 15 residues. Germline V gene lookup returns CDR1 MNHEY and CDR2 SVGAGI. CDR3: CASKEQGSYNSPLHF. DNA of the CDR3: TGTGCCAGCAAAGAACAGGGCTCCTATAATTCACCCCTCCACTTT.

This clone was detected ten times or more. The rearrangement links TRBV5-1 to TRBJ2-1; the match to TRBD1 covers 7 bases. J was trimmed by 5 bases and V by 5 bases; bases with no gene match: 13. CDR1 is SGHRS, CDR2 YFSETQ, per germline. The CDR3 loop spans 16 amino acids. The CDR3 DNA sequence: TGCGCCAGCAGTCGGTTATTGGTGGGACAGCACAATGAGCAGTTCTTC. It translates to CASSRLLVGQHNEQFF.

This clone was detected a few times. The rearrangement uses TRBV29-1 and TRBJ2-2; D unresolved. Germline assignment: CDR1 SQVTM and CDR2 ANQGSEA. CDR3 length: 12 amino acids. V was trimmed by 0 bases and J by 6 bases, leaving 5 bases between them. CDR3 amino acids: CSVEEGPGELFF. CDR3 DNA: TGCAGCGTTGAAGAAGGGCCCGGGGAGCTGTTTTTT.

This clone was counted only a few times. The CDR3 DNA sequence: TGTGCCAGCAGCTTAGCTAGGGCCTATAATTCACCCCTCCACTTT. Its translation is CASSLARAYNSPLHF. The chain couples TRBV11-2 to TRBJ1-6, with D uncertain. The ends were cut back, 1 base at V and 2 bases at J, with 6 bases in the middle. CDR1 is SGHAT and CDR2 is FQNNGV in the germline V gene. CDR3 size: 15 residues. Together with reference TRBV11-2 and TRBJ1-6, the CDR3 gives the full variable domain: EAGVAQSPRYKIIEKRQSVAFWCNPISGHATLYWYQQILGQGPKLLIQFQNNGVVDDSQLPKDRFSAERLKGVDSTLKIQPAKLEDSAVYLCASSLARAYNSPLHFGNGTRLTVT.

This clone was detected a few times. The chain is built from TRBV29-1 and TRBJ2-4, with 8 bases matching TRBD1. This CDR3 is built from 12 residues. Trimming took 6 bases from V and 4 from J; bases not matched to a gene: 2. Germline V gene data show CDR1 as SQVTM and CDR2 as ANQGSEA. The CDR3 is CSVRTGKNIQYF. CDR3 nucleotide sequence: TGCAGCGTAAGGACAGGGAAAAACATTCAGTACTTC.